The rows below give T cell receptor beta chains drawn from one sample of a study of blood T cell repertoires in COVID-19. The method was immunoSEQ multiplex PCR; TCRdb's version includes in-frame clones alone and lacks a portion of them. The data show about 120,000 clones, more than 80% seen once. The sequenced sample was peripheral blood. These receptors were obtained from a man in his 70s with active or convalescent COVID-19. Both conserved end residues are part of each CDR3. Each record gives: CDR3 protein, CDR3 DNA, D gene, V gene, clone size, J gene. A D gene is named only where the DNA matches it firmly. Part of the rows lack a size; the others show once, few, many or a class for expanded clones.

CDR3: CASSLDGQSYEQYF; DNA: TGTGCCAGCAGCTTAGATGGGCAGAGCTACGAGCAGTACTTC; D: .; V: TRBV11-3; size: .; J: TRBJ2-7
CDR3: CASSLSVNTEAFF; DNA: TGTGCCAGCAGCTTATCAGTGAACACTGAAGCTTTCTTT; D: .; V: TRBV7-3; size: .; J: TRBJ1-1
CDR3: CASSLQGGGGELFF; DNA: TGTGCCAGCAGTTTACAAGGGGGCGGCGGGGAGCTGTTTTTT; D: TRBD1; V: TRBV28; size: .; J: TRBJ2-2
CDR3: CASLTGGFKGDGYTF; DNA: TGTGCCAGCCTGACAGGGGGCTTCAAAGGAGATGGCTACACCTTC; D: TRBD1; V: TRBV28; size: .; J: TRBJ1-2
CDR3: CASRASGRGNEQFF; DNA: TGTGCCAGCAGGGCTAGCGGGAGAGGGAATGAGCAGTTCTTC; D: TRBD2; V: TRBV7-9; size: .; J: TRBJ2-1
CDR3: CASSTSGEVNEQFF; DNA: .; D: .; V: TRBV27; size: .; J: TRBJ2-1
CDR3: CASSYPTGADYEQYF; DNA: TGTGCCAGCAGTTACCCGACAGGGGCAGACTACGAGCAGTACTTC; D: TRBD1; V: TRBV6-6; size: .; J: TRBJ2-7
CDR3: CASSPSHFIFRGNSPLHF; DNA: TGTGCCAGCAGCCCCTCCCACTTTATTTTCAGGGGTAATTCACCCCTCCACTTT; D: .; V: TRBV21-1; size: .; J: TRBJ1-6
CDR3: CASSFSPGQAYEQYF; DNA: TGTGCCAGCAGCTTCTCCCCGGGACAGGCCTACGAGCAGTACTTC; D: TRBD1; V: TRBV7-2; size: .; J: TRBJ2-7
CDR3: CASSLVANTEAFF; DNA: TGTGCCAGCAGCTTAGTGGCGAACACTGAAGCTTTCTTT; D: .; V: TRBV7-9; size: .; J: TRBJ1-1
CDR3: CASSFRTQYF; DNA: TGTGCCAGCAGCTTCAGGACGCAGTATTTT; D: .; V: TRBV11-2; size: few; J: TRBJ2-3
CDR3: CASSLAPGGGAQGDTQYF; DNA: TGTGCCAGCAGCTTAGCTCCGGGGGGTGGCGCCCAAGGAGATACGCAGTATTTT; D: TRBD2; V: TRBV7-2; size: .; J: TRBJ2-3
CDR3: CATSDPGQGAVGELFF; DNA: TGTGCCACCTCGGACCCGGGACAGGGGGCGGTCGGGGAGCTGTTTTTT; D: TRBD1; V: TRBV10-3; size: .; J: TRBJ2-2
CDR3: CASSVSQATNVLTF; DNA: TGTGCCAGCAGCGTAAGCCAGGCAACCAACGTCCTGACTTTC; D: .; V: TRBV9; size: .; J: TRBJ2-6
CDR3: CASSLGLGVYNEQFF; DNA: TGTGCCAGCAGCTTAGGGCTAGGGGTTTACAATGAGCAGTTCTTC; D: .; V: TRBV7-2; size: .; J: TRBJ2-1
CDR3: CASSSRQGRQETQYF; DNA: TGCGCCAGCAGCTCCAGACAGGGGAGGCAAGAGACCCAGTACTTC; D: TRBD1; V: TRBV5-1; size: .; J: TRBJ2-5
CDR3: CASSLFLGEKLFF; DNA: TGTGCCAGCAGTTTGTTCCTAGGAGAAAAACTGTTTTTT; D: .; V: TRBV12-3/TRBV12-4; size: .; J: TRBJ1-4
CDR3: CASSSGRGEKNTEAFF; DNA: TGTGCCAGCTCGTCTGGGCGGGGGGAGAAGAACACTGAAGCTTTCTTT; D: .; V: TRBV5-4; size: .; J: TRBJ1-1
CDR3: CAEGTGGSYNEQFF; DNA: TGTGCAGAGGGTACGGGGGGCTCCTACAATGAGCAGTTCTTC; D: TRBD2; V: TRBV28; size: .; J: TRBJ2-1
CDR3: CASSPRTSGRPFFNEQFF; DNA: TGTGCCAGCAGCCCCAGGACTAGCGGGAGACCCTTCTTCAATGAGCAGTTCTTC; D: TRBD2; V: TRBV7-9; size: .; J: TRBJ2-1
CDR3: CASSLGGLAGGLNEQFF; DNA: TGTGCCAGCAGCTTAGGGGGACTAGCGGGAGGCCTCAATGAGCAGTTCTTC; D: TRBD2; V: TRBV5-4; size: .; J: TRBJ2-1
CDR3: CASKGDKNIQYF; DNA: TGTGCCAGTAAGGGAGACAAAAACATTCAGTACTTC; D: .; V: TRBV19; size: .; J: TRBJ2-4
CDR3: CASSETSGSSRF; DNA: TGTGCCAGCAGTGAGACTAGCGGGAGTTCTCGCTTC; D: TRBD2; V: TRBV6-6; size: .; J: TRBJ2-4
CDR3: CASSSLDLIYEQYF; DNA: TGTGCCAGCAGTTCGCTAGATTTAATCTACGAGCAGTACTTC; D: .; V: TRBV2; size: .; J: TRBJ2-7
CDR3: CASSLSELNTEAFF; DNA: TGTGCCAGCAGTTTATCAGAGTTGAACACTGAAGCTTTCTTT; D: .; V: TRBV27; size: .; J: TRBJ1-1
CDR3: CASSLRGSYEQYF; DNA: TGCGCCAGCAGCTTACGGGGCTCCTACGAGCAGTACTTC; D: .; V: TRBV5-1; size: .; J: TRBJ2-7
CDR3: CASINHQDMNTEAFF; DNA: TGTGCCAGTATAAATCATCAGGACATGAACACTGAAGCTTTCTTT; D: .; V: TRBV19; size: .; J: TRBJ1-1
CDR3: CASSYRQGTDTQYF; DNA: TGTGCCAGCAGCTATCGACAGGGGACAGATACGCAGTATTTT; D: TRBD1; V: TRBV14; size: .; J: TRBJ2-3
CDR3: CAVQGQGTDTQYF; DNA: TGTGCCGTACAGGGTCAGGGCACAGATACGCAGTATTTT; D: .; V: TRBV10-3; size: .; J: TRBJ2-3
CDR3: CASSQEGAVLTGNTIYF; DNA: TGCGCCAGCAGCCAAGAAGGGGCCGTCTTGACTGGAAACACCATATATTTT; D: .; V: TRBV4-1; size: .; J: TRBJ1-3
CDR3: CASSPRTSGRASSYNEQFF; DNA: TGTGCCAGTAGCCCCCGGACTAGCGGGAGGGCGAGCTCCTACAATGAGCAGTTCTTC; D: TRBD2; V: TRBV19; size: .; J: TRBJ2-1
CDR3: CASSSHGRETQYF; DNA: TGTGCCAGCAGCTCCCATGGGAGGGAGACCCAGTACTTC; D: .; V: TRBV4-2; size: .; J: TRBJ2-5
CDR3: CASSPSPEAGTQYF; DNA: TGTGCCAGCAGCCCCTCGCCCGAGGCGGGTACGCAGTATTTT; D: .; V: TRBV7-8; size: .; J: TRBJ2-3
CDR3: CAWSGGDYGYTF; DNA: TGTGCCTGGAGTGGGGGGGACTATGGCTACACCTTC; D: .; V: TRBV30; size: .; J: TRBJ1-2
CDR3: CASSLQGDTQYF; DNA: TGTGCCAGCAGCCTACAGGGAGATACGCAGTATTTT; D: .; V: TRBV7-3; size: once; J: TRBJ2-3
CDR3: CASSVASGGVSYEQYF; DNA: TGTGCCAGCAGCGTAGCTAGCGGGGGCGTCTCCTACGAGCAGTACTTC; D: TRBD2; V: TRBV9; size: .; J: TRBJ2-7
CDR3: CASSIGQGAEKLFF; DNA: TGTGCCAGTAGTATAGGGCAGGGGGCGGAAAAACTGTTTTTT; D: TRBD1; V: TRBV19; size: .; J: TRBJ1-4
CDR3: CASSSPGQGGPEAFF; DNA: TGTGCCAGCAGTTCGCCGGGACAGGGGGGCCCTGAAGCTTTCTTT; D: TRBD1; V: TRBV27; size: few; J: TRBJ1-1
CDR3: CASSTIGTGFENTEAFF; DNA: TGTGCCAGTAGTACGATCGGGACAGGGTTTGAGAACACTGAAGCTTTCTTT; D: TRBD1; V: TRBV19; size: .; J: TRBJ1-1
CDR3: CASSLQGVRNTEAFF; DNA: TGTGCCAGTAGTTTGCAGGGGGTAAGGAACACTGAAGCTTTCTTT; D: TRBD1; V: TRBV19; size: .; J: TRBJ1-1
CDR3: CASRSGRGSPAKNIQYF; DNA: TGTGCCAGCAGGAGTGGTAGAGGATCCCCAGCCAAAAACATTCAGTACTTC; D: .; V: TRBV28; size: .; J: TRBJ2-4
CDR3: CASSQDGAGSSYEQYF; DNA: TGTGCCAGCAGCCAAGATGGAGCGGGAAGCTCCTACGAGCAGTACTTC; D: TRBD2; V: TRBV4-2; size: .; J: TRBJ2-7
CDR3: CASREGTTGGYTF; DNA: TGTGCCAGCAGGGAGGGAACTACTGGTGGCTACACCTTC; D: .; V: TRBV7-9; size: .; J: TRBJ1-2
CDR3: CSVRESSSYNSPLHF; DNA: TGCAGCGTTAGGGAGTCGAGCTCCTATAATTCACCCCTCCACTTT; D: .; V: TRBV29-1; size: .; J: TRBJ1-6